This T cell receptor (beta chain) was identified in a study of T cell clones after liver transplantation. The wider study: Pre-transplant mixed lymphocyte reactions yielded third-party-reactive TCRbeta sequences as comparators for graft-donor-reactive sequences. Three of the eight recipients were HCV-positive; the rest had non-autoimmune, non-viral transplant indications. Tolerant meant at least one year fully off immunosuppression without liver enzymes above twice normal. General study points: Circulating graft-donor-reactive CD4 TCRbeta sequences fell significantly post-transplant in most of the 8 subjects.

Data came from immunoSEQ multiplex PCR; TCRdb stores just in-frame clones and leaves some out. Of some 80,000 clones in the sample, around four fifths are singletons; the top ten hold 0.45% to 0.6%. The germline V and J ends were trimmed by 2 bases and 4 bases, with 13 bases remaining between them. The CDR3 has 15 amino acids. CDR1 and CDR2 from the germline V gene are SGHNT and YYREEE (reference sequence). Concerning this clone: Its antigen is unidentified.

The chain couples TRBV5-4 to TRBJ2-1, with D perhaps being TRBD1 or TRBD2 (5 bases each). Material: CD4+ T cells from blood, obtained 46 months after liver transplant. This sequence was found in a human patient who received a liver transplant. The T cells may come from the graft donor. CDR3: CASSFAGTTYNEQFF. Here the CDR3 DNA reads TGTGCCAGCAGCTTCGCCGGGACCACATACAATGAGCAGTTCTTC.